This entry lists 10 T cell receptor beta chains sequenced from one sample in a study of kidney transplant recipient with SARS-CoV-2 infection. TCRdb recomputed calls from the reads with MiXCR, one row per CDR3 protein. The sample holds under 300,000 distinct CDR3 sequences, around 28% seen once. Sequenced material: a blood sample, taken at baseline and on day 111 from a kidney transplant recipient. Source of these receptors: a male patient in his thirties who had COVID-19 and was a kidney transplant recipient. T cells may partly derive from the graft donor.

This clonotype was seen many times. The chain is built from TRBV4-2 and TRBJ1-1; 8 nucleotides agree with TRBD1. The germline CDR1 and CDR2 sequences are LGHNA and YNFKEQ. This CDR3 has 15 amino acids. V lost 3 bases to trimming and J lost 1 base; unmatched junction nucleotides: 4. In nucleotides, the CDR3 is TGTGCCAGCAGCCAGACAGGGGCCGAGAACACTGAAGCTTTCTTT. Translated: CASSQTGAENTEAFF.

In the case of this clonotype: A much larger clonotype is one base distant, so this may be a read error. V gene TRBV19 combines with J gene TRBJ1-2, with a tentative D call TRBD1 (5 bases). V lost 8 bases and J 1 base, leaving 11 bases between the germline ends. This CDR3 has 13 amino acids. The V gene's germline CDR1 is LNHDA and CDR2 SQIVND (reference sequence). CDR3 in amino acids: CASATGYNYGYTF. CDR3 DNA sequence: TGTGCCAGTGCCACAGGTTATAACTATGGCTACACCTTC. Looking up the rest from reference TRBV19 and TRBJ1-2 gives the full variable domain: DGGITQSPKYLFRKEGQNVTLSCEQNLNHDAMYWYRQDPGQGLRLIYYSQIVNDFQKGDIAEGYSVSREKKESFPLTVTSAQKNPTAFYLCASATGYNYGYTFGSGTRLTVV.

J is TRBJ1-4 and V is TRBV12-5; 9 bases line up with TRBD1. The CDR3 is made up of 16 amino acids. The ends lost 5 bases at V and 3 bases at J; junction bases unmatched: 7. The germline gives CDR1 LGHNT, CDR2 FRNRAP. CDR3 region: CASGPQGAEPNEKLFF. The DNA of the CDR3 is TGTGCTAGTGGTCCACAGGGGGCCGAGCCTAATGAAAAACTGTTTTTT. The full variable domain, completed using reference TRBV12-5 and TRBJ1-4, is DARVTQTPRHKVTEMGQEVTMRCQPILGHNTVFWYRQTMMQGLELLAYFRNRAPLDDSGMPKDRFSAEMPDATLATLKIQPSEPRDSAVYFCASGPQGAEPNEKLFFGSGTQLSVL.

This clonotype was picked up many times. J is TRBJ2-7 and V is TRBV5-6, with TRBD2 identical over 12 bases. V gave up 4 bases and J gave up 3 bases; unmatched junction bases: 5. The CDR3 is 15 residues long. Germline assignment: CDR1 SGHDT and CDR2 YYEEEE. The CDR3 coding sequence is TGTGCCAGCAGCCAAGAGGGACTAGCGGGCTACGAGCAGTACGTC. It specifies CASSQEGLAGYEQYV.

Turning to this clonotype: A much more abundant neighbour one base away suggests this may be a read error. V usage is TRBV2 and J usage is TRBJ2-7, with TRBD2 matching 8 bases. Germline CDR1 is SNHLY and CDR2 is FYNNEI. The CDR3 is made up of 14 amino acids. The CDR3 nucleotides read TGTGCCAACAGTACGGGACTAGAAGGATACGAGCAGTACTTC. Amino acid sequence: CANSTGLEGYEQYF.

At least ten counts were recorded for this clonotype. The rearrangement uses TRBV5-6 and TRBJ2-2; the match to TRBD2 covers 11 bases. With V trimmed by 3 bases and J by 5 bases, 9 bases remained unmatched. Germline V lookup: CDR1 SGHDT, CDR2 YYEEEE. The CDR3 loop spans 17 amino acids. CDR3 nucleotides: TGTGCCAGCAGCTCTATAGCGGGAGGGCCCCGGACCGGGGAGCTGTTTTTT. Its protein product is CASSSIAGGPRTGELFF.

The chain joins TRBV12-3 or TRBV12-4 to TRBJ2-3, with 10 bases fitting TRBD2. This CDR3 spans 15 amino acids. Trimming at V came to 6 bases and at J to 5 bases, leaving 8 bases not matched to a gene. The CDR3 reads CASRRIAGGLDTQYF. CDR3 coding DNA: TGTGCCAGCAGACGTATAGCGGGGGGCCTAGATACGCAGTATTTT.

In this sample, this clonotype turned up once. At one end the junction does not follow the germline gene, possibly because of a read error. The V gene is TRBV20-1, the J gene TRBJ2-7; 7 nucleotides align to TRBD2. The CDR3 totals 15 residues. From germline, CDR1 is DFQATT and CDR2 SNEGSKA (reference sequence). The DNA of the CDR3 is TGCGGTGCTAGCCTAGGCGGGGGAGCTGGCTACGAGCGGTACTTC. Its protein is CGASLGGGAGYERYF.

This clonotype was seen repeatedly, ten times or more. The chain combines TRBV19 with TRBJ2-7, with no clear D. CDR1 LNHDA and CDR2 SQIVND come from the germline V gene (reference sequence). V lost 4 bases and J lost 9, with 16 bases in between. This CDR3 is built from 13 residues. The CDR3 reads CASSTGPLSPQYV. CDR3 nucleotide sequence: TGTGCCAGTAGTACCGGGCCGCTCTCGCCGCAGTACGTC.

This clonotype was found many times. This rearrangement joins TRBV20-1 to TRBJ1-5; tentative D call: TRBD1 (5 bases). Per the germline V gene, CDR1 is DFQATT and CDR2 is SNEGSKA (reference sequence). The CDR3 is 13 residues long. The ends were cut back, 4 bases at V and 7 bases at J, with 14 bases in the middle. DNA of the CDR3: TGCAGTGCTATACAGGTGACCCGCCAGCCCCAGCATTTT. Protein: CSAIQVTRQPQHF.